These T cell receptor beta chains were read from a single sample in a study of cytomegalovirus exposure and HLA in healthy donors. Some clones are missing from TCRdb's copy, which holds only in-frame ones; the method was immunoSEQ multiplex PCR. This table holds hundreds of thousands of clones, approximately 70% found once. Sequenced sample: PBMCs. These receptors all come from a female donor in good health and CMV-seronegative. Both conserved end residues are part of each CDR3. Fields, in order: clone size, V gene, J gene, D gene, CDR3 DNA, CDR3 protein. The D gene is left open where the match is weak. Not all rows give a size; the values are once, few, many and, for expanded clones, a class.

clone_size: once; v_call: TRBV25-1; j_call: TRBJ2-2; d_call: NA; cdr3_nt: TGTGCCAGCAGTGAATTTAGGACTACCGGGGAGCTGTTTTTT; cdr3_aa: CASSEFRTTGELFF
clone_size: NA; v_call: TRBV5-1; j_call: TRBJ1-4; d_call: TRBD1; cdr3_nt: TGCGCCAGCAGCTCGACAGGGTTGAATGAAAAACTGTTTTTT; cdr3_aa: CASSSTGLNEKLFF
clone_size: few; v_call: TRBV29-1; j_call: TRBJ1-1; d_call: NA; cdr3_nt: TGCAGCGTTAGGGGGGGCCTGAACACTGAAGCTTTCTTT; cdr3_aa: CSVRGGLNTEAFF
clone_size: once; v_call: TRBV5-5; j_call: TRBJ2-7; d_call: NA; cdr3_nt: TGTGCCAGCTCATACCCCCCGATAGACGAGCAGTACTTC; cdr3_aa: CASSYPPIDEQYF
clone_size: once; v_call: TRBV7-6; j_call: TRBJ2-3; d_call: NA; cdr3_nt: TGTGCCAGCAGCTGGGCGATCCGCACAGATACGCAGTATTTT; cdr3_aa: CASSWAIRTDTQYF
clone_size: NA; v_call: TRBV4-2; j_call: TRBJ2-3; d_call: NA; cdr3_nt: TGTGCCAGCAGCCAAGATCTTCCAGATACGCAGTATTTT; cdr3_aa: CASSQDLPDTQYF
clone_size: NA; v_call: TRBV29-1; j_call: TRBJ2-3; d_call: NA; cdr3_nt: TGCAGCGTTGGGGGCGGGGGCACAGATACGCAGTATTTT; cdr3_aa: CSVGGGGTDTQYF
clone_size: NA; v_call: TRBV4-1; j_call: TRBJ2-5; d_call: NA; cdr3_nt: TGCGCCAGCAGCCAAGGGCCAGGGCGAGAGACCCAGTACTTC; cdr3_aa: CASSQGPGRETQYF
clone_size: NA; v_call: TRBV25-1; j_call: TRBJ1-5; d_call: NA; cdr3_nt: TGTGCCAGCAGAAGGGACTCGAATCAGCCCCAGCATTTT; cdr3_aa: CASRRDSNQPQHF
clone_size: NA; v_call: TRBV19; j_call: TRBJ1-1; d_call: NA; cdr3_nt: TGTGCCAGTAGCCCATTGAACACTGAAGCTTTCTTT; cdr3_aa: CASSPLNTEAFF
clone_size: NA; v_call: TRBV1; j_call: TRBJ1-2; d_call: NA; cdr3_nt: TGCACCAGCAGCCATCAACAGGGGGGGGATGGCTACACCTTC; cdr3_aa: CTSSHQQGGDGYTF
clone_size: NA; v_call: TRBV15; j_call: TRBJ2-7; d_call: TRBD2; cdr3_nt: TGTGCCACCAGCAGAGATCGCCAGCGGGGGTCGTACGAGCAGTACTTC; cdr3_aa: CATSRDRQRGSYEQYF
clone_size: NA; v_call: TRBV28; j_call: TRBJ2-2; d_call: NA; cdr3_nt: TGTGCCAGCACCGCGGGGAGGAACACCGGGGAGCTGTTTTTT; cdr3_aa: CASTAGRNTGELFF
clone_size: NA; v_call: TRBV19; j_call: TRBJ2-4; d_call: NA; cdr3_nt: TGTGCCAGGGGGCGGGGCAGGGATGGAAACATTCAGTACTTC; cdr3_aa: CARGRGRDGNIQYF
clone_size: few; v_call: TRBV20-1; j_call: TRBJ2-5; d_call: NA; cdr3_nt: TGCAGTGCTAGAGGTCTAGAGACCCAGTACTTC; cdr3_aa: CSARGLETQYF
clone_size: few; v_call: TRBV4-1; j_call: TRBJ2-1; d_call: NA; cdr3_nt: TGCGCCAGCAGCCAAGATCGGGGGTACAGCTCCTACAATGAGCAGTTCTTC; cdr3_aa: CASSQDRGYSSYNEQFF
clone_size: NA; v_call: TRBV28; j_call: TRBJ1-2; d_call: NA; cdr3_nt: TGTGCCAGCAGTTTGGGCGCGGGGTATAACTATGGCTACACCTTC; cdr3_aa: CASSLGAGYNYGYTF
clone_size: few; v_call: TRBV19; j_call: TRBJ2-1; d_call: NA; cdr3_nt: TGTGCCAGTAGTATGTCGAGCGGAGCTTCCTACAATGAGCAGTTCTTC; cdr3_aa: CASSMSSGASYNEQFF
clone_size: NA; v_call: TRBV11-3; j_call: TRBJ2-2; d_call: TRBD2; cdr3_nt: TGTGCCAGCAGCTTAGATATGGTAGCGGGAGTTAGCACCGGGGAGCTGTTTTTT; cdr3_aa: CASSLDMVAGVSTGELFF
clone_size: NA; v_call: TRBV29-1; j_call: TRBJ2-1; d_call: NA; cdr3_nt: TGCAGCGTTGAGGGGGCCGGCGGTGAGCAGTTCTTC; cdr3_aa: CSVEGAGGEQFF
clone_size: NA; v_call: TRBV6-6; j_call: TRBJ2-7; d_call: TRBD2; cdr3_nt: TGTGCCAGCAGGCATAGCGGGATCCCCTACGAGCAGTACTTC; cdr3_aa: CASRHSGIPYEQYF
clone_size: NA; v_call: TRBV4-1; j_call: TRBJ2-7; d_call: NA; cdr3_nt: TGCGCCAGCAGCCAGGTCACCTCGAGGTTCGATGTGGAGCAGTACTTC; cdr3_aa: CASSQVTSRFDVEQYF
clone_size: NA; v_call: TRBV2; j_call: TRBJ1-4; d_call: TRBD1; cdr3_nt: TGTGCCAGCAGGAGGACAGGGGGCCAGGGGGAAAAACTGTTTTTT; cdr3_aa: CASRRTGGQGEKLFF
clone_size: NA; v_call: TRBV4-1; j_call: TRBJ2-3; d_call: NA; cdr3_nt: TGCGCCAGCAGCCCTCAGGGCGCAGATACGCAGTATTTT; cdr3_aa: CASSPQGADTQYF
clone_size: NA; v_call: TRBV28; j_call: TRBJ2-7; d_call: TRBD2; cdr3_nt: TGTGCCAGCAGTTACGGACGGGACTACTCCTACGAGCAGTACTTC; cdr3_aa: CASSYGRDYSYEQYF
clone_size: NA; v_call: TRBV7-3; j_call: TRBJ2-1; d_call: TRBD2; cdr3_nt: TGTGCCAGCAGCAAGAGCGGGGGCCTTTACAATGAGCAGTTCTTC; cdr3_aa: CASSKSGGLYNEQFF
clone_size: NA; v_call: TRBV27; j_call: TRBJ2-7; d_call: TRBD2; cdr3_nt: TGTGCCAGCAGTCCTCATAGCGGGGGGGAGAGCTCCTACGAGCAGTACTTC; cdr3_aa: CASSPHSGGESSYEQYF
clone_size: NA; v_call: TRBV14; j_call: TRBJ2-3; d_call: TRBD2; cdr3_nt: TGTGCCAGCAGCCAAGGCCAACTAGCGGCGTCCTACACAGATACGCAGTATTTT; cdr3_aa: CASSQGQLAASYTDTQYF
clone_size: few; v_call: TRBV5-1; j_call: TRBJ2-1; d_call: NA; cdr3_nt: TGCGCCAGCAGGGGGCCGGCGGGGCCCTACAATGAGCAGTTCTTC; cdr3_aa: CASRGPAGPYNEQFF
clone_size: few; v_call: TRBV7-2; j_call: TRBJ1-2; d_call: NA; cdr3_nt: TGTGCCAGCAGCTTAATAAGAGGGCTGACCACCTTC; cdr3_aa: CASSLIRGLTTF
clone_size: NA; v_call: TRBV19; j_call: TRBJ2-6; d_call: NA; cdr3_nt: TGTGCCAGTAGTTCCCCCAGGGCTGGGGCCAACGTCCTGACTTTC; cdr3_aa: CASSSPRAGANVLTF
clone_size: NA; v_call: TRBV7-6; j_call: TRBJ2-1; d_call: TRBD2; cdr3_nt: TGTGCCAGCAGCTCCCGCTCTAGCGGGAGCGATGAGCAGTTCTTC; cdr3_aa: CASSSRSSGSDEQFF
clone_size: NA; v_call: TRBV25-1; j_call: TRBJ1-4; d_call: TRBD1; cdr3_nt: TGTGCCACTCGACAGGGTAATGAAAAACTGTTTTTT; cdr3_aa: CATRQGNEKLFF
clone_size: once; v_call: TRBV27; j_call: TRBJ2-7; d_call: NA; cdr3_nt: TGTGCCAGCAGTTTATCCCGGGAGAACCATTGGGACGAGCAGTACTTC; cdr3_aa: CASSLSRENHWDEQYF
clone_size: NA; v_call: TRBV5-4; j_call: TRBJ2-1; d_call: TRBD2; cdr3_nt: TGTGCCAGCAGCTTGCCGCGGGCTAGCGGCAATGAGCAGTTCTTC; cdr3_aa: CASSLPRASGNEQFF